The present T cell receptor (beta chain) was sequenced within a study of post-analysis software for immune sequencing data (dated by TCRdb to between 2014 and 2017). Concerning the study at large: Relapsing-remitting, secondary progressive and progressive-relapsing multiple sclerosis were recorded as disease courses, and subtype annotation was lacking for some patients. The patient repertoires were compared against about a dozen previously published healthy control repertoires obtained from donors aged roughly 6 to 25 years. A subset of samples was prepared in parallel using single-end sample barcoding, then pooled and co-amplified after Illumina adapter ligation.

The V and J ends are trimmed by 1 base and 6 bases, leaving 20 bases between them. Taken from cysteine to phenylalanine, the CDR3 has 17 residues. Only the CDR3 DNA is retained, 51 bases long and in frame from the first base. The germline V gene yields SGHAT for CDR1 and FQNNGV for CDR2. This clonotype was seen a few times. The target of this receptor is not known. No base quality information exists; no much larger clone differs at one position. To demonstrate the VDJtools post-analysis software, the study profiled TCR beta repertoires from the peripheral blood of about 13 young patients with multiple sclerosis. The multiple sclerosis patients were children and adolescents between roughly 6 and 16 years of age. What the research found in general, with its limitations: Multiple sclerosis patients had significantly lower normalized Chao1 diversity than controls, a result that suggests substantial peripheral T-cell clonal expansion. Four or five TRBV segments, including TRBV5-6, TRBV5-1 and TRBV20-1, were significantly more frequent in patients than controls. Direct clustering with F measure revealed strong co-clustering of samples prepared in the same batch, which led to a batch-effect correction. The control group was slightly older than the multiple sclerosis patient group.

The library was made by PCR. Sequencing instrument: Illumina HiSeq 2500. To reduce PCR and sequencing biases, unique molecular identifiers were built into the TCR beta cDNA libraries. Every 1 to 10 million input T cells yielded some 500,000 cDNA molecules, meaning each molecule approximated one T cell. Patient libraries were prepared and sequenced with the same protocol used for the earlier healthy control dataset. Within a given batch, samples were prepared together, multiplexed and sequenced on the same HiSeq lane. In the source study's methods: Raw barcoded reads were processed with MIGEC, discarding single-read molecular identifier groups before consensus assembly and CDR3 extraction. VDJtools was used for post-analysis of the clonotype tables, and diversity was normalized by down-sampling every dataset to the size of the smallest sample. In repertoire overlap clustering, CDR3 amino acid sequences, but not nucleotide sequences, were matched to correct batch-related cross-sample contamination. The raw public reads went through TCRdb reprocessing: fastp at Q25, MiXCR clone calling, in-frame beta chains kept. Under each unique CDR3 protein, matching rows form one entry showing the most common genes and DNA. The V and J calls shown here were made by TCRdb, not taken from the authors' results. For this sample the table gives about 540,000 distinct CDR3 sequences, of which less than 40% were detected only once. 4.5% to 7.5% of the sample comes from the top ten.

This receptor was taken from a girl aged 2-17 years with multiple sclerosis. The sequence links TRBV11-2 to TRBJ2-3; TRBD2 is possibly the D segment (7 matching bases). The sample taken for sequencing was blood. The DNA reads TGTGCCAGCAGCTTAGTAGGGGGGGCCTCTCCGGAGGATACGCAGTATTTT. It specifies CASSLVGGASPEDTQYF.